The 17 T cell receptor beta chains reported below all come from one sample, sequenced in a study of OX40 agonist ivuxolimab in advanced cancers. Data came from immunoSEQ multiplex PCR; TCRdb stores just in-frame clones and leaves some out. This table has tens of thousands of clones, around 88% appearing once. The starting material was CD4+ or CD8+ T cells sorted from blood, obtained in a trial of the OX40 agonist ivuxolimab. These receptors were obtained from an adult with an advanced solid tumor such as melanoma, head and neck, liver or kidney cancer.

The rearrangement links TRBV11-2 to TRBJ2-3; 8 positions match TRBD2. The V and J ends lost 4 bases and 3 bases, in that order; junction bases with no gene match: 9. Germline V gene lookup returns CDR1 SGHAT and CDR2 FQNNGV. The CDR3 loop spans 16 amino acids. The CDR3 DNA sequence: TGTGCCAGCAGCTCCCGCCCGGGACTAGGGACAGATACGCAGTATTTT. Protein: CASSSRPGLGTDTQYF.

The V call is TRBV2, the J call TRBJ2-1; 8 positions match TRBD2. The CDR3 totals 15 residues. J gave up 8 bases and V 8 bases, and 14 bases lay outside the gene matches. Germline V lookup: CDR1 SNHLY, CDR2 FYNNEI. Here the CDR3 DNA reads TGTGCCAGCCCGGGGGGGTCGGGTTCGGGAGATGAGCAGTTCTTC. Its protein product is CASPGGSGSGDEQFF.

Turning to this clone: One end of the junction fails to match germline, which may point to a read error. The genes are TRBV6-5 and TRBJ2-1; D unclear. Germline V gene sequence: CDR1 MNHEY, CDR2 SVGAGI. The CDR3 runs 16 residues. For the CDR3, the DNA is TGTGCCAGCAGCTACTCACTCGTCCCGAGCTACAATGAGCAGTTCTTC. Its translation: CASSYSLVPSYNEQFF.

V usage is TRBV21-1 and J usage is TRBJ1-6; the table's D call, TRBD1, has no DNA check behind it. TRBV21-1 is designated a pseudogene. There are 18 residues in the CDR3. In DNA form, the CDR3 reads TGTGCCAGCAGCAAGGGGACAGGGGATAGCTCCTATAATTCACCCCTCCACTTT. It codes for CASSKGTGDSSYNSPLHF.

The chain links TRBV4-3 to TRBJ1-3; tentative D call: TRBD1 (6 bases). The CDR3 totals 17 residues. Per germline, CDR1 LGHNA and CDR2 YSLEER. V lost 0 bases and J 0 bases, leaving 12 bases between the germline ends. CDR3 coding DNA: TGCGCCAGCAGCCAAGACATCAGGGGCTTCTCTGGAAACACCATATATTTT. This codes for CASSQDIRGFSGNTIYF.

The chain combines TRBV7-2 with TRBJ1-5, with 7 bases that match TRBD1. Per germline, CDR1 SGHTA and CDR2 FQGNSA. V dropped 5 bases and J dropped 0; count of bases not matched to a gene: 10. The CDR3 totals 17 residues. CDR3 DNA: TGTGCCAGCAGCCAGCGGACAGGTTTATATAGCAATCAGCCCCAGCATTTT. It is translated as CASSQRTGLYSNQPQHF.

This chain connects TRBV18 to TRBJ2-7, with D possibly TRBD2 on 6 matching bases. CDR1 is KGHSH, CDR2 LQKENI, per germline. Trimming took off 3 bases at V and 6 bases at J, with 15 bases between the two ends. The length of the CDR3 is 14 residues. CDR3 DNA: TGTGCCAGCTCACCCGGGACGTCCGGGAGCGAGCAGTACTTC. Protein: CASSPGTSGSEQYF.

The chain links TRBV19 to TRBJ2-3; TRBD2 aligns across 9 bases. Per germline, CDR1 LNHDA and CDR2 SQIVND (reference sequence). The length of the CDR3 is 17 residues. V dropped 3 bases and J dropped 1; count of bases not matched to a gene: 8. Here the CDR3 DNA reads TGTGCCAGTAGTATTGACTCTAGCGGGGTCCGCACAGATACGCAGTATTTT. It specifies CASSIDSSGVRTDTQYF.

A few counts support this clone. The CDR3 sequence is CASSRPGAGTDTQYF. The DNA for the CDR3 is TGTGCCAGCAGTCGGCCGGGAGCGGGCACAGATACGCAGTATTTT. The chain employs TRBV28 and TRBJ2-3, with a possible D match to TRBD2 (6 bases). Germline-derived CDR1 and CDR2 are MDHEN and SYDVKM. The V and J ends lost 5 bases and 1 base respectively, with 13 bases between them. The length of the CDR3 is 15 residues. Full variable domain (outside the CDR3, taken from reference TRBV28 and TRBJ2-3): DVKVTQSSRYLVKRTGEKVFLECVQDMDHENMFWYRQDPGLGLRLIYFSYDVKMKEKGDIPEGYSVSREKKERFSLILESASTNQTSMYLCASSRPGAGTDTQYFGPGTRLTVL.

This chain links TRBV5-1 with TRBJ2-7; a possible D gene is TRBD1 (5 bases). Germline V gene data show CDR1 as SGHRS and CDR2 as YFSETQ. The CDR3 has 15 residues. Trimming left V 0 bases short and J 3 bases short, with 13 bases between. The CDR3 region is CASSLDLQGYYEQYF. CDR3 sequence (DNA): TGCGCCAGCAGCTTGGACCTTCAGGGTTACTACGAGCAGTACTTC.

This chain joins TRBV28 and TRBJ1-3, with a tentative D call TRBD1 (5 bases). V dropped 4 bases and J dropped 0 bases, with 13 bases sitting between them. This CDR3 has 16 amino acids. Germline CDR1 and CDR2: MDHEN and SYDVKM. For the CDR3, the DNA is TGTGCCAGCAGTTCCGGGGGGGAGATCTCTGGAAACACCATATATTTT. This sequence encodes CASSSGGEISGNTIYF.

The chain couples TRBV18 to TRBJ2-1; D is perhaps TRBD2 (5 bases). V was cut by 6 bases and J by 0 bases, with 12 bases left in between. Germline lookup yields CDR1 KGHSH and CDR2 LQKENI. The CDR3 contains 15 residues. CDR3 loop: CASSPAVSSYNEQFF. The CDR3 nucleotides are TGTGCCAGCTCCCCAGCGGTCAGCTCCTACAATGAGCAGTTCTTC.

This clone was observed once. The chain's CDR3 is CASRGTGSSYEQYF. The CDR3 bases are TGTGCCAGCAGGGGGACAGGGAGCTCCTACGAGCAGTACTTC. This rearrangement joins TRBV27 to TRBJ2-7, with 9 bases that match TRBD1. Germline-derived CDR1 and CDR2 are MNHEY and SMNVEV (reference sequence). The J segment lost 0 bases and the V segment lost 6 bases, leaving 3 bases of the junction unmatched. There are 14 residues in the CDR3.

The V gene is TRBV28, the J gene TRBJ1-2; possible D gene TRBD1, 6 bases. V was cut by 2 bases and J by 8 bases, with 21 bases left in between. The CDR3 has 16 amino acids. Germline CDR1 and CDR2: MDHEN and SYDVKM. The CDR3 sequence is CASSLNVRGRGEGYTF. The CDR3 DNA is TGTGCCAGCAGTTTAAATGTACGGGGGCGGGGGGAAGGCTACACCTTC.

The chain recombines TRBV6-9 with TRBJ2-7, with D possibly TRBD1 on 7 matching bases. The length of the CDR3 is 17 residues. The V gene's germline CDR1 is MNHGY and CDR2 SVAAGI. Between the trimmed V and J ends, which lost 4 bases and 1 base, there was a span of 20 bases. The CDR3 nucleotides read TGTGCCAGCAGTTCCCGCCCCAAGACAGGGAGGTCCTACGAGCAGTACTTC. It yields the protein CASSSRPKTGRSYEQYF.

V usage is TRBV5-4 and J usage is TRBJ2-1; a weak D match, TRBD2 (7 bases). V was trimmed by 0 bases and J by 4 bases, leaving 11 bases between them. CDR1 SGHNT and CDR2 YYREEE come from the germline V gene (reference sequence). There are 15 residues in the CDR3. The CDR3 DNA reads TGTGCCAGCAGCTTGGCCGGGGGGCGGTACAATGAGCAGTTCTTC. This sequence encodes CASSLAGGRYNEQFF.

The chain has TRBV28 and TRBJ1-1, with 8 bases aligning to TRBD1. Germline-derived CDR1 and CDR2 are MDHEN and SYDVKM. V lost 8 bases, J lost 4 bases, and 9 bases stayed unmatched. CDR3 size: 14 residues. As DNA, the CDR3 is TGTGCCAGCTTATCAGGGGGCGCGGGCACTGAAGCTTTCTTT. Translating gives CASLSGGAGTEAFF.